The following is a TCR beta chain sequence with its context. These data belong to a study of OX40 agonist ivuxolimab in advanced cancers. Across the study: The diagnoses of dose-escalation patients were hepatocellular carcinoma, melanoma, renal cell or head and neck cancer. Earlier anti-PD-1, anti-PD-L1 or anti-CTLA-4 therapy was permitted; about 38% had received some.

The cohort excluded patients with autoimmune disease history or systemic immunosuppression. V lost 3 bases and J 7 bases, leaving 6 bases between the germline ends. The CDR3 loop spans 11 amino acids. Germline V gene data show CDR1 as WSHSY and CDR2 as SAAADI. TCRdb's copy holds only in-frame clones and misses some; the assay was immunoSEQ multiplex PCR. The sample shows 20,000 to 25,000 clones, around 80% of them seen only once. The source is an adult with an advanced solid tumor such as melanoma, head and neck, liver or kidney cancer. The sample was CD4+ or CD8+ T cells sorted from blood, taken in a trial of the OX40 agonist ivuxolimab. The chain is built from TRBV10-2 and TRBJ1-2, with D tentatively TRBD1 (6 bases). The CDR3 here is CASSDRGGYTF. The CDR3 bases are TGCGCCAGCAGTGACAGGGGTGGCTACACCTTC.